These 12 T cell receptor beta chains were sequenced from one sample in a study of cytomegalovirus exposure and HLA in healthy donors. Method: immunoSEQ multiplex PCR; TCRdb's copy keeps in-frame clones and lacks some. The table shows under 200,000 clones, with around 88% occurring only once. Sequences were obtained from PBMCs. Receptors originate from a woman between 18 and 30 years old in good health and CMV-seronegative.

The V call is TRBV19, the J call TRBJ1-4; the D gene is possibly TRBD1 (5 bases). The V end was cut by 8 bases, the J end by 8 bases, with 18 bases between. The CDR3 is 14 amino acids. Per germline, CDR1 LNHDA and CDR2 SQIVND (reference sequence). CDR3 loop: CASSGQGRAEKLFF. The CDR3 DNA reads as TGTGCCAGTTCAGGCCAGGGCCGAGCCGAAAAACTGTTTTTT.

This clone showed up just once. The CDR3 is CASRGTASLGNTIYF. The CDR3 DNA follows: TGTGCCAGCAGGGGGACAGCGAGCCTTGGAAACACCATATATTTT. The chain carries TRBV6-5 and TRBJ1-3, with TRBD1 identical over 7 bases. CDR1 and CDR2 from the germline V gene are MNHEY and SVGAGI. The CDR3 is made up of 15 amino acids. The V gene end was trimmed by 6 bases and the J gene end by 3 bases; junction bases not matched to a gene: 8.

V usage is TRBV19 and J usage is TRBJ2-6; 9 positions match TRBD1. The junction had 11 bases not matched to a gene; V was cut back by 10 bases and J by 4 bases. Looked up from germline, CDR1 is LNHDA and CDR2 is SQIVND (reference sequence). The CDR3 contains 16 residues. The CDR3 spells CAIAGTGNSGANVLTF. CDR3 in DNA: TGTGCCATCGCCGGGACAGGGAATTCAGGGGCCAACGTCCTGACTTTC.

The V call is TRBV7-2, the J call TRBJ1-5; 8 nucleotides line up with TRBD1. V was pared by 5 bases and J by 4 bases, with 10 bases of the junction left unmatched. This CDR3 spans 16 amino acids. CDR1 is SGHTA, CDR2 FQGNSA, per germline. The CDR3 DNA sequence: TGTGCCAGCAGCCCCTACGGGACAGGACTGAATCAGCCCCAGCATTTT. It encodes CASSPYGTGLNQPQHF.

CDR3 residues: CASSLEGRGFGNTIYF. CDR3 DNA: TGTGCCAGCAGCTTGGAGGGCAGGGGGTTTGGAAACACCATATATTTT. V usage is TRBV5-6 and J usage is TRBJ1-3; 7 bases align to TRBD1. Germline V gene data show CDR1 as SGHDT and CDR2 as YYEEEE. There are 16 residues in the CDR3. V was clipped by 0 bases and J by 3 bases; unmatched bases: 6.

The V gene is TRBV4-3, the J gene TRBJ2-7, with D perhaps matching TRBD1 (8 bases). Per germline, CDR1 LGHNA and CDR2 YSLEER. With 5 bases removed from V and 9 bases from J, the gap between germline ends came to 17 bases. The CDR3 is 13 amino acids. The CDR3 DNA reads as TGCGCCAGCAGCACTAGACAGGGGAGGGTGCAGTACTTC. This sequence encodes CASSTRQGRVQYF.

This clone was seen just once. The chain combines TRBV4-1 with TRBJ1-2; the D is unclear. V lost 1 base, J lost 4 bases, and 13 bases lay in between. The CDR3 contains 15 residues. CDR1 and CDR2 (germline): MGHRA, YSYEKL. The CDR3 region has the DNA TGCGCCAGCAGCCAAGTGGAGGTGCGTTCCTATGGCTACACCTTC. It codes for CASSQVEVRSYGYTF.

The chain combines TRBV29-1 with TRBJ2-1; 7 nucleotides align to TRBD2. From germline, CDR1 is SQVTM and CDR2 ANQGSEA. V was clipped by 2 bases and J by 14 bases; unmatched bases: 9. This CDR3 is 12 amino acids long. The DNA for the CDR3 is TGCAGCGTTGAAATCGCGTTGGGGGGGGAGTTCTTC. It specifies CSVEIALGGEFF.

The V gene is TRBV2, the J gene TRBJ1-1; TRBD1 agrees at 7 bases. The V gene's germline CDR1 is SNHLY and CDR2 FYNNEI. This CDR3 is built from 13 residues. V dropped 7 bases and J dropped 8; count of bases not matched to a gene: 10. DNA of the CDR3: TGTGCCAGCACCGTCGGGACAGAAGTAGAAGCTTTCTTT. It specifies CASTVGTEVEAFF.

This clone is a singleton in its sample. The chain carries TRBV6-6 and TRBJ1-2; D might be TRBD1 (5 bases). The CDR3 length is 15 residues. Germline CDR1 reads MNHNY; CDR2 reads SVGAGI (reference sequence). V was clipped by 8 bases and J by 8 bases, with 24 bases between them. The DNA of the CDR3 is TGTGCCAGCTTCATCATTGACAAGGGGTTGGCGGGCTACACCTTC. Protein product: CASFIIDKGLAGYTF.

The chain recombines TRBV29-1 with TRBJ2-2; 8 nucleotides line up with TRBD1. V lost 3 bases, J lost 2 bases, and 5 bases stayed unmatched. The V gene's germline CDR1 is SQVTM and CDR2 ANQGSEA. The CDR3 loop spans 15 amino acids. The CDR3 nucleotides are TGCAGCGTTGATTTTGGGACAGGAAACACCGGGGAGCTGTTTTTT. Translated, it gives CSVDFGTGNTGELFF.

This chain connects TRBV5-4 to TRBJ2-7, with D maybe TRBD2 (6 bases). Germline V gene sequence: CDR1 SGHNT, CDR2 YYREEE (reference sequence). The CDR3 is 15 amino acids. The germline V and J ends were trimmed by 9 bases and 5 bases, with 24 bases remaining between them. CDR3 residues: CAIKGSPNPGDEQYF. In DNA form, the CDR3 reads TGTGCCATCAAGGGTTCTCCAAACCCGGGAGACGAGCAGTACTTC.